A single sample gave rise to the 9 T cell receptor beta chains below, sequenced in a study of blood T cell repertoires in COVID-19. Repertoires were generated with immunoSEQ multiplex PCR, while TCRdb's copy carries only in-frame clones and drops some. This table has 250,000 to 350,000 clones, 65% to 85% appearing once. Sequenced: peripheral blood. The receptors derive from a person aged 70 to 85 with COVID-19, enrolled during active disease.

The chain is built from TRBV6-4 and TRBJ1-3; the D is unclear. This CDR3 region has 13 residues. CDR1 MRHNA and CDR2 SNTAGT come from the germline V gene. Trimming removed 6 bases from V and 4 bases from J, with 10 bases in between. The CDR3 is CASSGLIGNTIYF. In DNA, the CDR3 is TGTGCCAGCAGCGGACTGATCGGAAACACCATATATTTT.

V and J are TRBV23-1 and TRBJ1-2; D is undetermined. TRBV23-1 qualifies as an ORF whose function is uncertain. With 4 bases removed from V and 6 bases from J, the gap between germline ends came to 12 bases. This CDR3 is built from 13 residues. The CDR3 region is CASSLEGRDGYTF. The DNA for the CDR3 is TGCGCCAGCAGTCTAGAGGGAAGGGATGGCTACACCTTC.

The chain carries TRBV7-2 and TRBJ1-2; D possibly corresponds to TRBD1 (5 bases). The germline V and J ends were trimmed by 1 base and 6 bases, with 18 bases remaining between them. Germline CDR1 and CDR2: SGHTA and FQGNSA. The CDR3 extends over 16 amino acids. The CDR3, as DNA: TGTGCCAGCAGCTTAGATAGACAGTCGACTGGGGATGGCTACACCTTC. Translation: CASSLDRQSTGDGYTF.

The chain has TRBV19 and TRBJ1-5; TRBD1 agrees at 10 bases. Trimming cost V 7 bases and J 9 bases; bases outside gene matches: 12. In germline, CDR1 is LNHDA, CDR2 SQIVND (reference sequence). The CDR3 runs 15 residues. CDR3: CASTSRTGGRWPQHF. CDR3 nucleotide sequence: TGTGCCAGTACCTCCCGGACAGGGGGTAGGTGGCCCCAGCATTTT. Combining the CDR3 with reference TRBV19 and TRBJ1-5 gives the whole variable domain DGGITQSPKYLFRKEGQNVTLSCEQNLNHDAMYWYRQDPGQGLRLIYYSQIVNDFQKGDIAEGYSVSREKKESFPLTVTSAQKNPTAFYLCASTSRTGGRWPQHFGDGTRLSIL.

This chain links TRBV19 with TRBJ1-2, with 9 bases that match TRBD1. Germline CDR1 LNHDA, CDR2 SQIVND (reference sequence). The CDR3 extends over 15 amino acids. J lost 3 bases, V lost 2 bases, and 4 bases had no gene match. The CDR3 spells CASSIHRGQYYGYTF. The DNA for the CDR3 is TGTGCCAGTAGTATACACAGGGGGCAGTACTATGGCTACACCTTC.

J is TRBJ1-2 and V is TRBV28; no reliable D call. This CDR3 contains 12 residues. The germline V and J ends were trimmed by 6 bases and 3 bases, with 8 bases remaining between them. The germline CDR1 and CDR2 sequences are MDHEN and SYDVKM. CDR3 sequence reads: CASSGDYYGYTF. The CDR3, as DNA: TGTGCCAGCAGCGGAGATTACTATGGCTACACCTTC.

The V call is TRBV28, the J call TRBJ2-6; a weak D match, TRBD1 (5 bases). The V and J ends lost 6 bases and 4 bases respectively, with 13 bases between them. Germline-derived CDR1 and CDR2 are MDHEN and SYDVKM. The CDR3 has 15 amino acids. CDR3 DNA sequence: TGTGCCAGCAGCATTCAGGGCCCCGGGGCCAACGTCCTGACTTTC. This encodes CASSIQGPGANVLTF.

This chain links TRBV6-5 with TRBJ2-4; maybe TRBD2 (6 bases). This CDR3 has 14 amino acids. Germline V gene data show CDR1 as MNHEY and CDR2 as SVGAGI. The V and J ends lost 7 bases and 8 bases respectively, with 18 bases between them. The chain's CDR3 is CASIPGFSGDIQYF. The CDR3 DNA reads as TGTGCCAGCATTCCAGGTTTTTCGGGGGACATTCAGTACTTC.

The V gene is TRBV5-1, the J gene TRBJ2-3, with D perhaps TRBD2 (6 bases). Trimming took off 2 bases at V and 2 bases at J, with 9 bases between the two ends. Germline V gene sequence: CDR1 SGHRS, CDR2 YFSETQ. There are 14 residues in the CDR3. CDR3 in DNA: TGCGCCAGCAGCTTTAGCGGACTCACAGATACGCAGTATTTT. Residues: CASSFSGLTDTQYF.